This T cell receptor (beta chain) is from a study of siplizumab effects on memory and regulatory T cells. The assay covered 90,000 to 100,000 TCR templates per sample. The table came from immunoSEQ multiplex PCR; TCRdb's copy has only in-frame clones and leaves some out. Of 99,000 or so clones listed, 90% to 95% are singletons. Sequencing was done on a sample of non-Treg CD4+ T cells sorted from blood. This clonotype was obtained from a human donor in good health.

This chain's CDR3 is CASSLMRDTEAFF. CDR3 DNA sequence: TGTGCCAGCAGCTTAATGCGGGACACTGAAGCTTTCTTT. J is TRBJ1-1 and V is TRBV11-1; D call uncertain. The germline CDR1 and CDR2 sequences are SGHAT and FQDESV (reference sequence). Trimming stripped 2 bases from V and 3 bases from J, with 7 bases between. This CDR3 region has 13 residues.